This T cell receptor beta chain was recorded in a study of Graves' ophthalmopathy and Graves' hyperthyroidism (dated by TCRdb to 2016 to 2018). A note on the overall study: Peripheral blood samples were taken at the time of initial diagnosis, before any treatment was given. The study used TCR beta repertoire signatures to distinguish Graves' ophthalmopathy from Graves' hyperthyroidism and to predict progression to ophthalmopathy. In total, some 130 blood samples were TCR-sequenced: roughly 45 ophthalmopathy, roughly 77 hyperthyroidism and around 17 hyperthyroidism-to-ophthalmopathy patients. To explore V-J signatures that separate ophthalmopathy from hyperthyroidism, a discovery set of around 97 patients was enrolled, consisting of 43 with ophthalmopathy and around 57 with stable hyperthyroidism. For independent validation, a separate cohort was made up of 18 hyperthyroidism patients plus 17 patients who later progressed from hyperthyroidism to ophthalmopathy. In roughly 6 hyperthyroidism patients, T-cell repertoires of thyroid tissue and blood were compared. Following sample collection, hyperthyroidism patients were given methimazole at a starting dose of 30 mg daily, and ophthalmopathy patients were given high-dose intravenous methylprednisolone. The 75 to 100 discovery patients were divided at random into training and test sets in a 7:3 ratio. General study outcomes and caveats: In validation, the model predicted ophthalmopathy progression with 55% to 71% sensitivity and approximately 78% specificity; some twelve predicted patients were CT-confirmed with GO in a median of about 6.1 months. In cross-validation, the 13-signature model distinguished ophthalmopathy from stable hyperthyroidism with nearly 90% sensitivity and around 81% specificity, and in the test set the corresponding values were approximately 80% and 68%. Most expanded thyroid clonotypes with a frequency above 0.001 also appeared in blood, which suggests that blood repertoires may reflect the immune response in the thyroid. Sample size was not statistically predetermined, and group allocation was not concealed from the investigators.

Hyperthyroidism was considered stable if no progression to ophthalmopathy occurred within 18 months of follow-up. Hyperthyroidism patients were newly diagnosed, were aged 18 to 65 years, and had a disease duration under 2 months. Anyone with other autoimmune diseases, uncontrolled infections, pregnancy or lactation was excluded from the study. Diagnosis was based on clinical symptoms, serum thyroxine, TRAb, thyroid ultrasound and orbital computed tomography. Ficoll-Paque density gradient centrifugation was used to isolate PBMCs from about 9.4 ml of fresh peripheral blood. Trizol reagent was used to extract the total RNA, and its quality was then checked on an Agilent 2100 Bioanalyzer. For repertoire sequencing, the TCR beta CDR3 regions were amplified from RNA transcripts. The first round was an RT-PCR using HTBI primers with the Qiagen OneStep RT-PCR kit, and this first round was followed by a second-round multiplex PCR, then size selection and purification. Libraries were sequenced on an Illumina HiSeq2000 using paired-end 100 bp reads. The source study handled its data this way. SOAPnuke was used for read processing, and reads with adapters, uncalled bases, a mean Phred below 15, or no exact constant-primer or identifier match were discarded. COPE v1.2.5 was used to merge high-quality paired reads. Clonotypes were defined as unique nucleotide sequences and were aligned to IMGT TRB V, D and J references using MiTCR v1.1. The analysis was limited to V-J combinations with a frequency above 0.0001, which together covered 99% to 99.2% of the repertoires. For each V-J combination, a TCR clonal expansion and chaos score was defined as F50 clonal expansion divided by the chaos observed in the TCRdist matrix. Features were reduced by Welch's t-statistics and random forest to approximately 13 V-J combinations, which fed a naive Bayes classifier. Thyroid-blood repertoire similarity was quantified with the Morisita-Horn index. TCRdb reanalyzed the raw reads on its own, using fastp at Q25 for trimming and MiXCR for clone calling, and kept in-frame beta chains. Identical CDR3 proteins give one entry, which carries the most common genes and DNA. Clone size and V and J calls follow TCRdb, not the original study. This sample lists about 380,000 distinct CDR3 sequences; 15% were detected once. The ten largest clones add up to approximately 7% of the sample.

CDR1 and CDR2 were assigned from the germline V gene (reference sequence) as PRHDT and FYEKMQ. Reading from cysteine to phenylalanine, the CDR3 counts 16 amino acids. Only the CDR3 DNA is retained, 48 bases long and in frame from the first base. V gives up 6 bases and J gives up 4 bases, and the segment between their germline ends measures 18 bases. In its sample, this clonotype was seen many times. The antigen it recognizes is unknown. No base quality values were provided; no much bigger clone lies one nucleotide off. The chain employs TRBV13 and TRBJ2-2; no confident D gene assignment can be made. This TCR was recovered from a woman aged 18-30 years with stable Graves' hyperthyroidism. Donor details come from another sample of the same person, matched by shared clones. Sequencing was performed on peripheral blood. The CDR3 region: CASSYTPSPATGELFF. Here is the DNA: TGTGCCAGCAGTTATACCCCGTCCCCTGCCACCGGGGAGCTGTTTTTT.